This T cell receptor beta chain was observed in a study of cytomegalovirus exposure and HLA in healthy donors. Generated by immunoSEQ multiplex PCR, the TCRdb table keeps only in-frame clones and is missing some. The table records 150,000 to 200,000 clones, about 95% of them present only once. The donors formed part of the 120-subject validation cohort, distinct from the roughly 700-subject first cohort. The CDR3 is 16 residues long. Between the trimmed V and J ends, which lost 1 base and 0 bases, there was a span of 13 bases. Germline V gives CDR1 SGHTA, CDR2 FQGNSA. The chain employs TRBV7-2 and TRBJ2-7; the D gene is possibly TRBD2 (7 bases). The specimen was PBMCs. This clonotype originated in a woman aged 18-30 years in good health and CMV-seronegative. CDR3 in amino acids: CASSLEGAGASYEQYF. CDR3 sequence (DNA): TGTGCCAGCAGCTTAGAAGGGGCGGGGGCCTCCTACGAGCAGTACTTC.